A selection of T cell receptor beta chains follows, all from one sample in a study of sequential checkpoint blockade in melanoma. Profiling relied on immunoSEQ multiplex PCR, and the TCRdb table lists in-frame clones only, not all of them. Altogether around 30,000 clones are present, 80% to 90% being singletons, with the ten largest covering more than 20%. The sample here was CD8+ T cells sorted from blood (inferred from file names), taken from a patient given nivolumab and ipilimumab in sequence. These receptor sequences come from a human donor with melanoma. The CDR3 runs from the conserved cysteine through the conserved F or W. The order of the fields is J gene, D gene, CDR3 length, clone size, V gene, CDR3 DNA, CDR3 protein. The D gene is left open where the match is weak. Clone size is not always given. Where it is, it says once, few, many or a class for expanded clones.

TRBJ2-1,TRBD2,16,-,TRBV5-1,TGCGCCAGCAGCTTGGTTGCGGGGGGGCCTTACAATGAGCAGTTCTTC,CASSLVAGGPYNEQFF
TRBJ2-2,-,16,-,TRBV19,TGTGCCAGTAGTCCACGCGAAGAGCTGAACACCGGGGAGCTGTTTTTT,CASSPREELNTGELFF
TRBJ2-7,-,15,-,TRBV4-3,TGCGCCAGCAGCCAATCGGGGAACCTCGCCTACGAGCAGTACTTC,CASSQSGNLAYEQYF
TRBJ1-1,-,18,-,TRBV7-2,TGTGCCAGCAGCTTAGCCCCCATCGGGGTAGGGATGAACACTGAAGCTTTCTTT,CASSLAPIGVGMNTEAFF
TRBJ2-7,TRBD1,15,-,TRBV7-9,TGTGCCAGCAGCTCACCGGGACAGGGGTCCTACGAGCAGTACTTC,CASSSPGQGSYEQYF
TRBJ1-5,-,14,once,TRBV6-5,TGTGCCAGCAGTTACGGGGGGTTCGATCAGCCCCAGCATTTT,CASSYGGFDQPQHF
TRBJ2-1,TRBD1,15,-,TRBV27,TGTGCCAGCAGTTTCAGGGGACAGAACTACAATGAGCAGTTCTTC,CASSFRGQNYNEQFF
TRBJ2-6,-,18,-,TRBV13,TGTGCCAGCAGCCCGGAAACAGTATTGAACTCTGGGGCCAACGTCCTGACTTTC,CASSPETVLNSGANVLTF
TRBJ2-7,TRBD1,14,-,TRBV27,TGTGCCAGCAGTTTATCCAGGGGGTATCTCGCGCAGTACTTC,CASSLSRGYLAQYF
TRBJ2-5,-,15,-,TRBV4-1,TGCGCCAGCAGCCAAGGATACAGGGTTCAAGAGACCCAGTACTTC,CASSQGYRVQETQYF
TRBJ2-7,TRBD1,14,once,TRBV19,TGTGCCAGTAAGACGGACAGGGATACCTACGAGCAGTACTTC,CASKTDRDTYEQYF
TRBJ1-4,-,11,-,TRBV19,TGTGCCAGTAGTATTATGGAAAAACTGTTTTTT,CASSIMEKLFF
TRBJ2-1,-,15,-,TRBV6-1,TGTGCCAGCAGTGATCTGGGAGCGGTTTACAATGAGCAGTTCTTC,CASSDLGAVYNEQFF
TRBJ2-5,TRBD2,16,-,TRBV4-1,TGCGCCAGCAGCCAACCCTACGGACTAGCGGGGGCCACCCCGAACTTC,CASSQPYGLAGATPNF
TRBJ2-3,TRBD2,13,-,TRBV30,TGTGCCTGGAGTGGCGGGGGGGCCGATACGCAGTATTTT,CAWSGGGADTQYF
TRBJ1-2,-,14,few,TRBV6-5,TGTGCCACCCAGGGACTACCCCCTAACTATGGCTACACCTTC,CATQGLPPNYGYTF
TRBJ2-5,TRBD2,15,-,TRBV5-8,TGTGCCAGCAGCTTTGCTGGACTAGCGATAGAGACCCAGTACTTC,CASSFAGLAIETQYF
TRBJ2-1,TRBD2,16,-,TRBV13,TGTGCCAGCAGCAGCATAGGGCTAGCGGGAGCATATGAGCAGTTCTTC,CASSSIGLAGAYEQFF